The rows below give T cell receptor beta chains drawn from one sample of a study of cytomegalovirus exposure and HLA in healthy donors. Sequenced by immunoSEQ multiplex PCR; TCRdb stores in-frame clones only, minus some. The sample has 110,000 to 150,000 clones; roughly 80% are singletons. The sample was PBMCs. The receptors stem from a man aged 18 to 30 in good health and CMV-seronegative. The CDR3 runs from the conserved cysteine through the conserved F or W. The order of the fields is J gene, clone size, V gene, D gene, CDR3 DNA, CDR3 protein. D genes are given only for firm matches. Some rows mark clone size as missing; the rest say once, few, many or name a class of expanded clone.

>TRBJ1-5|-|TRBV6-1|-
TGTGCCAGCACAGATCAGACGGGGCAGCCCCAGCATTTT
CASTDQTGQPQHF
>TRBJ2-3|once|TRBV7-8|TRBD1
TGTGCCAGCAGCAAGGACAGGCTCACAGATACGCAGTATTTT
CASSKDRLTDTQYF
>TRBJ1-2|-|TRBV2|TRBD1
TGTGCCAGCAGTGAGCTAGGGGCAGGGGGAGACTATGGCTACACCTTC
CASSELGAGGDYGYTF
>TRBJ1-2|-|TRBV14|TRBD1
TGTGCCAGCAGCCAGACAGGGATCTATGGCTACACCTTC
CASSQTGIYGYTF
>TRBJ2-6|-|TRBV30|-
TGTGCCTGGAGTCAGGGGAGGGGGTCTAGGGCCAACGTCCTGACTTTC
CAWSQGRGSRANVLTF
>TRBJ1-5|-|TRBV6-6|-
TGTGCCAGCACCTCTACGTGGGCGTCAAATCAGCCCCAGCATTTT
CASTSTWASNQPQHF
>TRBJ1-1|-|TRBV25-1|-
TGTGCCAGCAGTGAAGCCCGCGGGACCGGCACTGAAGCTTTCTTT
CASSEARGTGTEAFF
>TRBJ1-2|once|TRBV7-9|TRBD1
TGTGCCAGCAGCGACCGGGACAGGGCATATGGCTACACCTTC
CASSDRDRAYGYTF
>TRBJ1-2|-|TRBV2|-
TGTGCCAGCAGTGATACCCCAGGGCACTATGGCTACACCTTC
CASSDTPGHYGYTF
>TRBJ2-1|-|TRBV7-9|-
TGTTCCAGCAGCTTAATCAGGGGTGAGCAGTTCTTC
CSSSLIRGEQFF
>TRBJ2-2|-|TRBV9|TRBD1
TGTGCCAGCAGCTCCCGGGACAGGGGGCCCGGGGAGCTGTTTTTT
CASSSRDRGPGELFF
>TRBJ2-3|-|TRBV21-1|-
TGTGCCAGCAGCAGGGACAGGGAACGGGGCACAGATACGCAGTATTTT
CASSRDRERGTDTQYF
>TRBJ2-2|-|TRBV6-5|-
TGTGCCAGCAGTTACAGGCGGACCGGGGAGCTGTTTTTT
CASSYRRTGELFF
>TRBJ1-1|-|TRBV4-1|-
TGCGCCAGCAGCCCCCGGGGGACTGAAGCTTTCTTT
CASSPRGTEAFF
>TRBJ1-2|-|TRBV5-6|TRBD1
TGTGCCAGCAGCTCTACCGGGACAGGGTATGGCTACACCTTC
CASSSTGTGYGYTF
>TRBJ2-3|-|TRBV5-1|TRBD1
TGCGCCAGCAGCCCCGGGACAGCAAGCACAGATACGCAGTATTTT
CASSPGTASTDTQYF
>TRBJ2-3|-|TRBV29-1|TRBD1
TGCAGCGAACTACAGGGGTCAGATACGCAGTATTTT
CSELQGSDTQYF
>TRBJ2-5|few|TRBV4-1|TRBD1
TGCGCCAGCAGCCTCTTAGGACAGGGATGGACCCAGTACTTC
CASSLLGQGWTQYF
>TRBJ2-2|-|TRBV7-3|TRBD2
TGTGCCAGCAGCCCCGGGAGGGGAACCGGGGAGCTGTTTTTT
CASSPGRGTGELFF
>TRBJ2-3|-|TRBV10-2|-
TGCGCCAGCAGTCCGGGGGGCACAGATACGCAGTATTTT
CASSPGGTDTQYF
>TRBJ1-1|-|TRBV4-3|-
TGCGCCAGCAGCCAAGATCCCCAGGGGAATACTGAAGCTTTCTTT
CASSQDPQGNTEAFF
>TRBJ1-1|few|TRBV10-3|-
TGTGCCATCAGTCAGGTGGAGAACACTGAAGCTTTCTTT
CAISQVENTEAFF
>TRBJ2-7|-|TRBV7-2|-
TGTGCCAGCAGCTTCCGGTTCTTGGAGCAGTACTTC
CASSFRFLEQYF
>TRBJ1-5|-|TRBV5-5|TRBD1
TGTGCCAGCAGGCCCGGGACAGGCTTAAAAGATAGCAATCAGCCCCAGCATTTT
CASRPGTGLKDSNQPQHF
>TRBJ1-2|few|TRBV4-1|-
TGCGCCAGCAGCCAAGAGGCTTATGGCTACACCTTC
CASSQEAYGYTF
>TRBJ2-1|-|TRBV5-6|-
TGTGCCAGCAGCTTCCGGAGTTACAATGAGCAGTTCTTC
CASSFRSYNEQFF
>TRBJ1-2|-|TRBV29-1|-
TGCAGCGTTGAGCAGGGGATGGGTGGCTACACCTTC
CSVEQGMGGYTF
>TRBJ1-3|-|TRBV9|TRBD1
TGTGCCAGCAGCATAACACCTGGGACAGACACTGGAAACACCATATATTTT
CASSITPGTDTGNTIYF
>TRBJ2-6|-|TRBV7-9|TRBD1
TGTGCCAGCAGCCCACCCTGGACAGGGCTAAGCTCTGGGGCCAACGTCCTGACTTTC
CASSPPWTGLSSGANVLTF
>TRBJ1-1|-|TRBV11-1|TRBD1
TGTGCCAGCAGCGCGGGACAGGCTGGCAGAACTGAAGCTTTCTTT
CASSAGQAGRTEAFF
>TRBJ1-2|-|TRBV4-1|-
TGCGCCAGCAGCCAACCAACAGGGTCCGGCTACACCTTC
CASSQPTGSGYTF
>TRBJ2-5|once|TRBV6-6|TRBD2
TGTGCCACCGCACCGGGACTAGGATCTGGGACCCAGTACTTC
CATAPGLGSGTQYF
>TRBJ2-5|-|TRBV7-8|-
TGTGCCAGCAGCTTAAATCGGGAGACCCAGTACTTC
CASSLNRETQYF
>TRBJ1-2|-|TRBV18|TRBD1
TGTGCCAGCTCACCCCGGACAGGGGACTTGGGTGGCTACACCTTC
CASSPRTGDLGGYTF
>TRBJ2-7|few|TRBV5-1|-
TGCGCCAGCAGCTTGACAGGAGCCTACGAGCAGTACTTC
CASSLTGAYEQYF
>TRBJ1-4|-|TRBV7-2|-
TGTGCCACCCGGCCCAGGAACAATGAAAAACTGTTTTTT
CATRPRNNEKLFF
>TRBJ1-6|-|TRBV2|-
TGTGCCAGCAAAAGACGGGATAATTCACCCCTCCACTTT
CASKRRDNSPLHF
>TRBJ2-7|-|TRBV21-1|-
TGTGCCAGAAAGGGGGGGAAAACTCTCTACGAGCAGTACTTC
CARKGGKTLYEQYF
>TRBJ1-3|-|TRBV5-4|TRBD1
TGTGCCAGCAGCTTGGAGGGACAGGGGCTAAAGAACACCATATATTTT
CASSLEGQGLKNTIYF
>TRBJ2-7|-|TRBV25-1|TRBD2
TGTGCCAGCAGCACTAGCGGGATCCGCAACTACGAGCAGTACTTC
CASSTSGIRNYEQYF
>TRBJ2-1|-|TRBV15|TRBD2
TGTGCCACCAGCAGAGATTCCGGGACTAGCCGTTATGAGCAGTTCTTC
CATSRDSGTSRYEQFF
>TRBJ2-1|-|TRBV6-5|-
TGTGCCAGCAGTTTCGAGTTCCCGGGACAATACAATGAGCAGTTCTTC
CASSFEFPGQYNEQFF
>TRBJ2-3|-|TRBV5-6|TRBD1
TGTGCCAGCAGCGTTCCGGGACAGGGGTTCGTGGATACGCAGTATTTT
CASSVPGQGFVDTQYF
>TRBJ1-5|-|TRBV12-5|TRBD1
TGTGCTAGTGGTTTGGAAGGGGGCAGGAATCAGCCCCAGCATTTT
CASGLEGGRNQPQHF
>TRBJ2-1|-|TRBV15|-
TGTGCCACCAGCAGAGAGTATGGGGGGGCCGCTGAGCAGTTCTTC
CATSREYGGAAEQFF
>TRBJ1-5|-|TRBV21-1|-
TGTGCCAGGCATCCGGACAGAAACAATCAGCCCCAGCATTTT
CARHPDRNNQPQHF
>TRBJ2-3|-|TRBV7-9|TRBD2
TGTTCCAGCAGCCATCCTAGCGGTACGCAGTATTTT
CSSSHPSGTQYF
>TRBJ2-7|-|TRBV10-3|TRBD2
TGTGCCATCAGTGCCCGGGGGGGATCCTACGAGCAGTACTTC
CAISARGGSYEQYF
>TRBJ2-7|-|TRBV13|-
TGTGCCAGCAGCTTGCGGGGGACACCCTACGAGCAGTACTTC
CASSLRGTPYEQYF
>TRBJ2-7|-|TRBV7-9|-
TGTGCCAGCAGCTTAGGGGGAGCCGGGGCCTACGAGCAGTACTTC
CASSLGGAGAYEQYF
>TRBJ1-5|-|TRBV19|-
TGTGCCAGTAAGTCGGGTCGAAATCAGCCCCAGCATTTT
CASKSGRNQPQHF